This T cell receptor (beta chain) was documented in a study of Tregs in tolerant kidney transplant recipients. Notes on the study in general: Findings come from small patient numbers and require larger validation.

The nonmyeloablative bone marrow transplants came from related graft donors, with transient mixed chimerism. The ends were cut back, 2 bases at V and 13 bases at J, with 15 bases in the middle. Germline CDR1 SNHLY, CDR2 FYNNEI. This CDR3 contains 14 residues. Of note for this clone: The antigen is undetermined. The sample holds other DNA sequences that translate to the same CDR3.

TCRdb keeps only in-frame clones here, not all; method: immunoSEQ multiplex PCR. The sample lists around 64,000 clones, over 75% occurring once. The sequences come from CD4+ T cells from blood (PBMCs), collected 6 months after the transplant. The rearrangement links TRBV2 to TRBJ1-6, with unresolved D. This clonotype originated in a human patient who received a combined kidney and bone marrow transplant. Some T cells may have originated in the graft donor. CDR3 in amino acids: CASSEQEVESPLHF. CDR3 DNA: TGTGCCAGCAGTGAACAGGAGGTTGAATCCCCCCTCCACTTT.